The 17 T cell receptor beta chains below were found in one sample sequenced in a study of cytomegalovirus exposure and HLA in healthy donors. Use of 60 Vbeta and 13 Jbeta primers characterized the PCR. Clones were sequenced by immunoSEQ multiplex PCR, and TCRdb holds only the in-frame ones, with some missing. The data contain roughly 150,000 clones, approximately 80% of them singletons. Sequenced: PBMCs. These TCRs come from a woman between 50 and 59 years old in good health and CMV-seropositive.

The rearrangement links TRBV2 to TRBJ2-2; TRBD2 matches 7 bases. CDR3 length: 13 residues. Losses at the gene ends were 11 bases for V and 7 bases for J; bases not matched to a gene: 10. Germline values: CDR1 SNHLY, CDR2 FYNNEI. In DNA form, the CDR3 reads TGTGCCGAACGGGGTCGGGGGGACGGGGAGCTGTTTTTT. It translates to CAERGRGDGELFF.

This clone was seen a handful of times. The J gene is TRBJ1-4, the V gene TRBV6-5, with D possibly being TRBD1 (5 bases). This CDR3 is built from 15 residues. Germline values: CDR1 MNHEY, CDR2 SVGAGI. The V and J ends lost 0 bases and 8 bases respectively, with 13 bases between them. CDR3 in amino acids: CASSYSTGGDEKLFF. The DNA of the CDR3 is TGTGCCAGCAGTTACTCCACCGGAGGGGACGAAAAACTGTTTTTT.

This rearrangement joins TRBV2 to TRBJ1-2; 8 bases align to TRBD1. The CDR3 length is 11 residues. Germline V gene data show CDR1 as SNHLY and CDR2 as FYNNEI. J was trimmed by 7 bases and V by 8 bases; bases with no gene match: 3. The CDR3 nucleotides read TGTGCCAGCGCCAGGGGGCTTGGCTACACCTTC. Protein: CASARGLGYTF.

In its sample, this clone was seen once. The chain combines TRBV7-8 with TRBJ1-3; D gene unclear. The CDR3 consists of 13 residues. V was pared by 3 bases and J by 0 bases, with 3 bases between. Germline CDR1 reads SGHVS; CDR2 reads FQNEAQ. The CDR3 loop reads CASSLSSGNTIYF. Here the CDR3 DNA reads TGTGCCAGCAGCTTGAGCTCTGGAAACACCATATATTTT.

To note about this clone: Sequence at one end of the junction differs from germline and may be a read error. Here the CDR3 DNA reads TGTGCCACCAGCAGAGATCGAGGAGACCGAACAACGTTC. This translates into CATSRDRGDRTTF. The gene calls are TRBV15 and TRBJ2-7, with D unresolved. The CDR3 covers 13 residues. Germline values: CDR1 LNHNV, CDR2 YYDKDF (reference sequence).

In this sample, this clone turned up a few times. The chain uses TRBV7-6 and TRBJ2-2; 11 bases match TRBD2. Germline lookup yields CDR1 SGHVS and CDR2 FNYEAQ. With V trimmed by 1 base and J by 1 base, 5 bases remained unmatched. The CDR3 is 18 amino acids. The DNA for the CDR3 is TGTGCCAGCAGCTTAGAACTAGCGGGGGCTCAGAACACCGGGGAGCTGTTTTTT. Its protein product is CASSLELAGAQNTGELFF.

The CDR3 reads CASGTKEFF. The CDR3, as DNA: TGTGCCAGCGGGACTAAAGAGTTCTTC. The chain combines TRBV28 with TRBJ2-1; 7 bases fit TRBD2. The CDR3 runs 9 residues. The germline CDR1 and CDR2 sequences are MDHEN and SYDVKM. V was pared by 8 bases and J by 14 bases, with 3 bases of the junction left unmatched.

The V call is TRBV21-1, the J call TRBJ2-7; the table's D call, TRBD2, has no DNA check behind it. TRBV21-1 is deemed a pseudogene. The CDR3 consists of 14 residues. This chain's CDR3 is CASTPWEGYYEQYF. The DNA of the CDR3 is TGTGCCAGCACCCCTTGGGAGGGTTACTACGAGCAGTACTTC.

This clone was picked up a small number of times. The chain has TRBV15 and TRBJ2-2; D uncertain. Between the trimmed V and J ends, which lost 8 bases and 4 bases, there was a span of 8 bases. There are 12 residues in the CDR3. Germline loops: CDR1 LNHNV, CDR2 YYDKDF (reference sequence). The CDR3 spells CATPRSTGELFF. The CDR3 DNA reads as TGTGCCACCCCCAGATCCACCGGGGAGCTGTTTTTT.

The rearrangement joins TRBV6-1 to TRBJ2-7; weak D call: TRBD2 (6 bases). Germline CDR1 MNHNS, CDR2 SASEGT. The CDR3 extends over 15 amino acids. Trimming shortened V by 7 bases and J by 7 bases, and 23 bases separated the two germline ends. The CDR3 DNA follows: TGTGCCAGCAACCAACCCGGGACTCCTTTGGGGGAGCAGTACTTC. Its translation is CASNQPGTPLGEQYF.

As DNA, the CDR3 is TGTGCCAGCAGCTATTCGCGGGGGGCAGGTAAAGATACGCAGTATTTT. Amino acid sequence: CASSYSRGAGKDTQYF. The gene calls are TRBV7-2 and TRBJ2-3; 8 bases fit TRBD2. Germline V gene sequence: CDR1 SGHTA, CDR2 FQGNSA. The CDR3 is 16 amino acids. J was trimmed by 5 bases and V by 4 bases; bases with no gene match: 11.

In its sample, this clone was seen a few times. The chain recombines TRBV29-1 with TRBJ2-1; D possibly corresponds to TRBD2 (5 bases). V lost 4 bases to trimming and J lost 6 bases, with 13 bases between them. Germline V gives CDR1 SQVTM, CDR2 ANQGSEA. This CDR3 is built from 13 residues. The CDR3: CSVVASNVNEQFF. CDR3 DNA: TGCAGCGTTGTGGCTAGCAACGTCAATGAGCAGTTCTTC.

This chain links TRBV30 with TRBJ1-2; D possibly corresponds to TRBD1 (6 bases). The germline gives CDR1 GTSNPN, CDR2 SVGIG (reference sequence). V lost 2 bases and J 10 bases, leaving 11 bases between the germline ends. This CDR3 comprises 11 residues. CDR3 loop: CAWSSYRDYTF. In DNA, the CDR3 is TGTGCCTGGAGTTCCTACAGGGACTACACCTTC. The complete variable domain, with remaining parts taken from reference TRBV30 and TRBJ1-2, reads SQTIHQWPATLVQPVGSPLSLECTVEGTSNPNLYWYRQAAGRGLQLLFYSVGIGQISSEVPQNLSASRPQDRQFILSSKKLLLSDSGFYLCAWSSYRDYTFGSGTRLTVV.

This sequence joins TRBV7-2 and TRBJ2-7, with 16 bases identical to TRBD2. Germline-derived CDR1 and CDR2 are SGHTA and FQGNSA. V trimming: 2 bases; J trimming: 12 bases; junction bases outside the gene matches: 10. This CDR3 has 16 residues. The CDR3 region has the DNA TGTGCCAGCAGCTTAATCCTCGGGACTAGCGGGGGGGTTTGGTACTTC. This translates into CASSLILGTSGGVWYF.

The sample holds one count of this clone. V gene TRBV5-1 combines with J gene TRBJ1-1; D gene unclear. The CDR3 is made up of 13 amino acids. V was clipped by 4 bases and J by 5 bases, with 12 bases between them. Germline-derived CDR1 and CDR2 are SGHRS and YFSETQ. The CDR3 DNA reads as TGCGCCAGCAGCCCCTCTACGGGAACTGAAGCTTTCTTT. Translation: CASSPSTGTEAFF.

This chain uses TRBV6-5 with TRBJ1-5; a weak D match, TRBD1 (5 bases). Germline lookup yields CDR1 MNHEY and CDR2 SVGAGI. V was trimmed by 5 bases and J by 0 bases, leaving 11 bases between them. This CDR3 is built from 15 residues. CDR3: CASSKRQYSNQPQHF. CDR3 in DNA: TGTGCCAGCAGTAAGAGACAGTATAGCAATCAGCCCCAGCATTTT.

This clone was seen a handful of times. The rearrangement links TRBV20-1 to TRBJ2-1, with 7 bases fitting TRBD1. The germline gives CDR1 DFQATT, CDR2 SNEGSKA (reference sequence). J lost 10 bases, V lost 4 bases, and 4 bases had no gene match. The CDR3 sequence is 11 residues long. The CDR3 loop is CSATQGFEQFF. CDR3 coding DNA: TGCAGTGCTACACAGGGGTTCGAGCAGTTCTTC.